The 23 T cell receptor beta chains listed next were all sequenced from one sample in a study of early T cells in non-severe SARS-CoV-2 infection. From the 5' RACE reads, TCRdb called clonotypes with MiXCR, one entry per CDR3 protein. This table has about 64,000 distinct CDR3 sequences, roughly 13% appearing once. Sequencing was carried out using whole blood. The origin of the receptors is an adult who was a healthcare worker with PCR-confirmed SARS-CoV-2 infection or an uninfected control (not recorded which).

In DNA, the CDR3 is TGCAGTGCTAGTTCGACGAGCTCCTACGAGCAGTACTTC. This codes for CSASSTSSYEQYF. The chain employs TRBV20-1 and TRBJ2-7; D is uncertain. The CDR3 spans 13 residues. Between the trimmed V and J ends, which lost 3 bases and 0 bases, there was a span of 9 bases. The germline gives CDR1 DFQATT, CDR2 SNEGSKA (reference sequence).

The sample holds a few counts of this clonotype. The chain carries TRBV7-2 and TRBJ2-2, with a tentative D call TRBD2 (6 bases). In germline, CDR1 is SGHTA, CDR2 FQGNSA. This CDR3 has 14 residues. The V gene lost 1 base and the J gene lost 5 bases, with 8 bases spanning the gap. CDR3 sequence: CASSLESGTGELFF. The CDR3 DNA reads as TGTGCCAGCAGCTTAGAGAGCGGGACCGGGGAGCTGTTTTTT. The entire variable domain, with the rest obtained from reference TRBV7-2 and TRBJ2-2, is as follows: GAGVSQSPSNKVTEKGKDVELRCDPISGHTALYWYRQSLGQGLEFLIYFQGNSAPDKSGLPSDRFSAERTGGSVSTLTIQRTQQEDSAVYLCASSLESGTGELFFGEGSRLTVL.

The genes are TRBV19 and TRBJ1-5; TRBD1 matches 7 bases. The junction had 10 bases not matched to a gene; V was cut back by 4 bases and J by 1 base. The CDR3 spans 17 residues. The germline V gene encodes CDR1 LNHDA and CDR2 SQIVND (reference sequence). CDR3: CASSRPLQGVSNQPQHF. In DNA form, the CDR3 reads TGTGCCAGTAGTAGGCCCCTCCAGGGGGTAAGCAATCAGCCCCAGCATTTT.

In this sample, this clonotype turned up once. The rearrangement links TRBV13 to TRBJ1-6; the match to TRBD1 covers 8 bases. Trimming cost V 1 base and J 10 bases; bases outside gene matches: 9. Per germline, CDR1 PRHDT and CDR2 FYEKMQ (reference sequence). This CDR3 contains 16 residues. The CDR3 bases are TGTGCCAGCAGCTTAGAAACAGGGGGACTGCGGTCACCCCTCCACTTT. Protein product: CASSLETGGLRSPLHF.

This clonotype was detected a few times. V gene TRBV4-1 combines with J gene TRBJ2-5; TRBD2 might be the D (5 bases). CDR1 is MGHRA, CDR2 YSYEKL, per germline. Trimming cost V 0 bases and J 7 bases, with 15 bases left between them. CDR3 length: 15 residues. This CDR3 is CASSQELGIAMTQYF. The CDR3 nucleotides are TGCGCCAGCAGCCAAGAACTGGGGATAGCGATGACCCAGTACTTC.

This clonotype was detected only a few times. V usage is TRBV11-2 and J usage is TRBJ2-3, with D maybe TRBD2 (5 bases). V lost 0 bases to trimming and J lost 4 bases, with 8 bases between them. The CDR3 loop spans 14 amino acids. Per the germline V gene, CDR1 is SGHAT and CDR2 is FQNNGV. The CDR3, as DNA: TGTGCCAGCAGCTTAGACGGGGAAGCAGATACGCAGTATTTT. This translates into CASSLDGEADTQYF.

This clonotype was seen just once. One base away lies a much larger clone, so this may be a sequencing read error. V is TRBV6-2 or TRBV6-3 and J is TRBJ2-2, with D possibly TRBD1 on 6 matching bases. The CDR3 is 15 residues long. Looked up from germline, CDR1 is MNHEY and CDR2 is SVGEGT. The CDR3, as DNA: TGTGCCAGCAGTACTCGGACAGAAAACACCAGGGAGCTGTTTTTT. Translation: CASSTRTENTRELFF.

The chain recombines TRBV29-1 with TRBJ1-1; 8 positions agree with TRBD1. Germline V CDR1 and CDR2: SQVTM, ANQGSEA. J lost 4 bases, V lost 4 bases, and 5 bases had no gene match. The CDR3 length is 13 residues. CDR3 sequence: CSVAGQGATEAFF. DNA for the CDR3: TGCAGCGTTGCGGGCCAGGGGGCCACTGAAGCTTTCTTT.

This chain connects TRBV7-9 to TRBJ2-1; a weak D match, TRBD2 (6 bases). In germline, CDR1 is SEHNR, CDR2 FQNEAQ (reference sequence). V lost 0 bases to trimming and J lost 5 bases, with 17 bases between them. The CDR3 covers 17 residues. CDR3 loop: CASSLATLAGFNNEQFF. For the CDR3, the DNA is TGTGCCAGCAGCTTAGCCACGTTGGCGGGGTTTAACAATGAGCAGTTCTTC.

V gene TRBV5-1 combines with J gene TRBJ2-7, with 8 positions matching TRBD2. The CDR3 totals 16 residues. Germline lookup yields CDR1 SGHRS and CDR2 YFSETQ. V was pared by 4 bases and J by 0 bases, with 9 bases of the junction left unmatched. The CDR3 DNA reads TGCGCCAGCAGCAGATACACCGGGACTAGCTCCTACGAGCAGTACTTC. It specifies CASSRYTGTSSYEQYF.

The V gene is TRBV7-9, the J gene TRBJ1-2; D perhaps matches TRBD1 (6 bases). The CDR3 consists of 14 residues. Trimming pared 8 bases from V and 8 bases from J, leaving 21 bases between. Germline V gene sequence: CDR1 SEHNR, CDR2 FQNEAQ (reference sequence). This CDR3 reads CASWIQGLERGYTF. CDR3 DNA sequence: TGTGCCAGCTGGATCCAGGGGTTGGAGAGAGGCTACACCTTC.

The genes are TRBV3-1 and TRBJ1-5; TRBD1 matches at 7 bases. V dropped 0 bases and J dropped 7; count of bases not matched to a gene: 3. Germline values: CDR1 LGHDT, CDR2 YNNKEL (reference sequence). The CDR3 is made up of 14 amino acids. The CDR3 region is CASSQDRQGQPQHF. The CDR3 DNA reads as TGTGCCAGCAGCCAAGACCGACAGGGACAGCCCCAGCATTTT.

This clonotype was seen once. The chain links TRBV29-1 to TRBJ2-5; D is unclear. CDR1 and CDR2 from the germline V gene are SQVTM and ANQGSEA. This CDR3 is built from 14 residues. V lost 4 bases and J lost 2, with 14 bases in between. CDR3 residues: CSVVRAVSQETQYF. CDR3 in DNA: TGCAGCGTTGTAAGGGCGGTCAGTCAAGAGACCCAGTACTTC.

The chain has TRBV7-6 and TRBJ1-6, with D possibly TRBD1 on 5 matching bases. Germline V gene data show CDR1 as SGHVS and CDR2 as FNYEAQ. The CDR3 contains 15 residues. V lost 5 bases, J lost 7 bases, and 15 bases lay in between. The CDR3: CASSEDGAGNSPLHF. DNA of the CDR3: TGTGCCAGCAGCGAAGACGGGGCGGGGAATTCACCCCTCCACTTT.

This clonotype was seen only a few times. CDR3 residues: CASSLELAGAQETQYF. The CDR3 nucleotides are TGTGCCAGCAGCTTGGAACTAGCGGGGGCCCAAGAGACCCAGTACTTC. This chain joins TRBV5-4 and TRBJ2-5, with 11 bases fitting TRBD2. V gave up 0 bases and J gave up 1 base; unmatched junction bases: 2. Germline assignment: CDR1 SGHNT and CDR2 YYREEE (reference sequence). The CDR3 contains 16 residues.

As regards this clonotype: Since a much larger clone is just one base distant, this may be a read error. The rearrangement links TRBV5-1 to TRBJ2-7; D is undetermined. This CDR3 has 13 amino acids. The germline CDR1 and CDR2 sequences are SGHRS and YFSETQ. The CDR3 region is CASSLFQSYGQYF. The CDR3 region has the DNA TGCGCCAGCAGCTTGTTTCAGTCCTACGGGCAGTACTTC.

The V call is TRBV30, the J call TRBJ2-3, with TRBD2 matching over 15 bases. Germline-derived CDR1 and CDR2 are GTSNPN and SVGIG (reference sequence). This CDR3 region has 15 residues. J lost 4 bases, V lost 5 bases, and 4 bases had no gene match. CDR3 region: CAWGTSGGLADTQYF. CDR3 nucleotide sequence: TGTGCCTGGGGGACTAGCGGGGGGTTGGCAGATACGCAGTATTTT. The full variable domain, rest sourced from reference TRBV30 and TRBJ2-3, is SQTIHQWPATLVQPVGSPLSLECTVEGTSNPNLYWYRQAAGRGLQLLFYSVGIGQISSEVPQNLSASRPQDRQFILSSKKLLLSDSGFYLCAWGTSGGLADTQYFGPGTRLTVL.

In this sample, this clonotype turned up many times. V gene TRBV29-1 combines with J gene TRBJ2-2; 7 bases fit TRBD1. This CDR3 region has 17 residues. The germline V gene encodes CDR1 SQVTM and CDR2 ANQGSEA. V lost 7 bases to trimming and J lost 7 bases; unmatched junction nucleotides: 21. CDR3 sequence reads: CSAKGIGDSSRVGELFF. The CDR3 nucleotides read TGCAGCGCCAAGGGGATTGGGGACAGCAGTAGGGTCGGGGAGCTGTTTTTT.

The genes are TRBV19 and TRBJ2-5; maybe TRBD2 (6 bases). V was trimmed by 4 bases and J by 4 bases, leaving 16 bases between them. The CDR3 is 15 amino acids. Germline V gives CDR1 LNHDA, CDR2 SQIVND (reference sequence). The CDR3 here is CASSTWGDLSETQYF. The CDR3 region has the DNA TGTGCCAGTAGTACCTGGGGGGACCTCTCAGAGACCCAGTACTTC.

This clonotype was counted ten times or more. The gene calls are TRBV18 and TRBJ1-2; D gene ambiguous. Per the germline V gene, CDR1 is KGHSH and CDR2 is LQKENI. CDR3 size: 13 residues. V was shortened by 0 bases and J by 4 bases, with 6 bases between the two germline ends. The CDR3 DNA sequence: TGTGCCAGCTCACCACCACAGTTCTATGGCTACACCTTC. Translated: CASSPPQFYGYTF.

This rearrangement joins TRBV5-5 to TRBJ1-6; D is unclear. The CDR3 extends over 13 amino acids. Trimming shortened V by 4 bases and J by 9 bases, and 11 bases separated the two germline ends. Germline V gene sequence: CDR1 SGHKS, CDR2 YYEKEE (reference sequence). CDR3 bases: TGTGCCAGCAGCACGGAGGTCACTTCACCCCTCCACTTT. Translated: CASSTEVTSPLHF.

This clonotype appeared many times. The rearrangement joins TRBV6-5 to TRBJ1-1, with D maybe TRBD1 (6 bases). This CDR3 region has 14 residues. Germline CDR1 is MNHEY and CDR2 is SVGAGI. V lost 2 bases and J lost 4, with 11 bases in between. The CDR3 reads CASSYDRSGTEAFF. The CDR3 DNA sequence: TGTGCCAGCAGTTACGACAGGTCCGGCACTGAAGCTTTCTTT.

The chain combines TRBV9 with TRBJ2-7; TRBD2 aligns across 12 bases. This CDR3 has 16 residues. The trim removed 3 bases at V and 2 bases at J, leaving 6 bases unmatched. Germline V CDR1 and CDR2: SGDLS, YYNGEE. The CDR3 DNA is TGTGCCAGCAGCGCCTACCGACTAGCGGGGGCCTACGAGCAGTACTTC. This codes for CASSAYRLAGAYEQYF. Full variable domain (missing parts from reference TRBV9 and TRBJ2-7): DSGVTQTPKHLITATGQRVTLRCSPRSGDLSVYWYQQSLDQGLQFLIQYYNGEERAKGNILERFSAQQFPDLHSELNLSSLELGDSALYFCASSAYRLAGAYEQYFGPGTRLTVT.